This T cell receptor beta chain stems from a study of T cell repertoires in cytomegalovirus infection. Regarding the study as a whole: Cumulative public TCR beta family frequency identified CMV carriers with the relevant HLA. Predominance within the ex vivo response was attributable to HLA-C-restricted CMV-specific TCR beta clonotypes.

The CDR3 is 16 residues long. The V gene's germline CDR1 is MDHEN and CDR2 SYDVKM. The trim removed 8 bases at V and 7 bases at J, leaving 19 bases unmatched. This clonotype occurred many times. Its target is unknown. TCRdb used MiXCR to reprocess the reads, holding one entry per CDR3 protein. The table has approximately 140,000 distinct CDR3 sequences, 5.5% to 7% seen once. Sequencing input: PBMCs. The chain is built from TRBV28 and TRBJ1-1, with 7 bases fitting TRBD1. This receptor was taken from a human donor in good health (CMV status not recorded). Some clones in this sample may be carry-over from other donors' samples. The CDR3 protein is CASRPGTEWGGIEAFF. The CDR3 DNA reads TGTGCCAGCCGCCCCGGGACAGAATGGGGTGGGATTGAAGCTTTCTTT.